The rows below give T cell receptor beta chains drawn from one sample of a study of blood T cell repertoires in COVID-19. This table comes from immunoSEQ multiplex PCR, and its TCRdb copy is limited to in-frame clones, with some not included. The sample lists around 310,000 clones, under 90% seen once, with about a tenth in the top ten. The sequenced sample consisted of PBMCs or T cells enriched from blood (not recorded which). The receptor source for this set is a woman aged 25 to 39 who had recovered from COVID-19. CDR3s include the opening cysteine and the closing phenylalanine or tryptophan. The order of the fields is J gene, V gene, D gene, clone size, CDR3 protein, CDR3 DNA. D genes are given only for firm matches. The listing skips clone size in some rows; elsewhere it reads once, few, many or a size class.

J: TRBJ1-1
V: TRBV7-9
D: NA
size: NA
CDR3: CASSPLIGSLISSTEAFF
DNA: TGTGCCAGCAGCCCCCTCATCGGGTCTCTGATTAGTTCCACTGAAGCTTTCTTT

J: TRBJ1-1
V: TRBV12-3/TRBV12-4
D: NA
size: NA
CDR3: CASSFSGITEAFF
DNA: TGTGCCAGCAGTTTTTCAGGGATAACTGAAGCTTTCTTT

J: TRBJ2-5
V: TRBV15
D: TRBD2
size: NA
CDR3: CATSRGASGRETQYF
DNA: TGTGCCACCAGCAGAGGGGCTAGCGGGAGAGAGACCCAGTACTTC

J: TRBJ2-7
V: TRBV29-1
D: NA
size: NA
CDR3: CSVVAGYEYEQYF
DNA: TGCAGCGTTGTTGCAGGTTATGAGTACGAGCAGTACTTC

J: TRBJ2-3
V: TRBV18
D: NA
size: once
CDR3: CASSQAQAYTDTQYF
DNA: TGTGCCAGCTCACAAGCACAGGCCTACACAGATACGCAGTATTTT

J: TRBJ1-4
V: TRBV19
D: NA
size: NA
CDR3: CASSLGLTVATNEKLFF
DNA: TGTGCCAGTAGTCTCGGGTTGACCGTTGCAACTAATGAAAAACTGTTTTTT

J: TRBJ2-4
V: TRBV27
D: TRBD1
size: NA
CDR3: CASSADRGREAKNIQYF
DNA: TGTGCCAGCAGTGCCGACAGGGGGCGCGAAGCCAAAAACATTCAGTACTTC

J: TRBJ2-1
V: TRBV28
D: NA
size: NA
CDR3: CASSRQAGFGSDEQFF
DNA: TGTGCCAGCAGTAGGCAGGCAGGGTTTGGGTCCGATGAGCAGTTCTTC

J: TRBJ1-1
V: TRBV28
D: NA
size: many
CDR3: CASSHPGGNTEAFF
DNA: TGTGCCAGCAGCCACCCGGGAGGGAACACTGAAGCTTTCTTT

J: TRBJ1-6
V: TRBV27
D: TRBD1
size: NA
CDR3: CASTPVTGGSPLHF
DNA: TGTGCCAGCACGCCTGTTACAGGGGGCTCACCCCTCCACTTT

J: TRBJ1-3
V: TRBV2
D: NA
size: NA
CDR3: CASSPGTGNTIYF
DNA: TGTGCCAGCAGTCCCGGGACAGGAAACACCATATATTTT

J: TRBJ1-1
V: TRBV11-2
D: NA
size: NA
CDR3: CASSLVLSNTEAFF
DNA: TGTGCCAGCAGCTTAGTACTCTCGAACACTGAAGCTTTCTTT

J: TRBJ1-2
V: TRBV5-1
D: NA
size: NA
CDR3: CASSFSETNYGYTF
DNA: TGCGCCAGCAGCTTTTCCGAGACTAACTATGGCTACACCTTC

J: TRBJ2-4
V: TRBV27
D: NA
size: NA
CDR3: CASTPLQAGAKNIQYF
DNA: TGTGCCAGCACCCCGTTACAGGCTGGGGCCAAAAACATTCAGTACTTC

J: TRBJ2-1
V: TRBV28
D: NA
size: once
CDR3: CASSPPGGIQRSYNEQFF
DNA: TGTGCCAGCAGTCCCCCGGGTGGCATTCAGCGGTCCTACAATGAGCAGTTCTTC

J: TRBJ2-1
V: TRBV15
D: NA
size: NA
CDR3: CATSRVLISSYNEQFF
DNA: TGTGCCACCAGCAGAGTACTCATTAGCTCCTACAATGAGCAGTTCTTC

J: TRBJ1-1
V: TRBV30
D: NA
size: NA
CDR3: CAWSVLSRGPEAFF
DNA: TGTGCCTGGAGTGTACTTTCCAGAGGGCCTGAAGCTTTCTTT

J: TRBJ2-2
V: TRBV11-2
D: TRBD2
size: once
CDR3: CASSGLAGGPGELFF
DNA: TGTGCCAGCAGCGGACTAGCGGGAGGGCCAGGGGAGCTGTTTTTT

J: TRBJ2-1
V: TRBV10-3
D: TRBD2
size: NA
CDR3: CAISVSGLAGGVGVYNEQFF
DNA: TGTGCCATCAGTGTTTCGGGACTAGCGGGAGGGGTGGGGGTATACAATGAGCAGTTCTTC

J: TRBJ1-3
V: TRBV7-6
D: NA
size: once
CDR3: CASSLAPFSGRVSGNTIYF
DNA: TGTGCCAGCAGCTTAGCTCCCTTTTCCGGCAGGGTCTCTGGAAACACCATATATTTT

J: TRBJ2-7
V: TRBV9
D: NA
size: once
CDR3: CASSVARDDEQYF
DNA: TGTGCCAGCAGCGTAGCCAGGGATGACGAGCAGTACTTC

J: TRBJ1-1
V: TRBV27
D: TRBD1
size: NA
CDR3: CATKRDRFTNTEAFF
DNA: TGTGCCACTAAAAGGGACAGGTTTACGAACACTGAAGCTTTCTTT

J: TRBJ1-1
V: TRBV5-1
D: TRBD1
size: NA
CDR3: CASSLGVTGGRFTEAFF
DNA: TGCGCCAGCAGCTTGGGGGTCACAGGGGGTCGTTTTACTGAAGCTTTCTTT

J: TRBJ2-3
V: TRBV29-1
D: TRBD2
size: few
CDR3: CSADRGLAGVNTQYF
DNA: TGCAGCGCCGACCGGGGGCTAGCGGGAGTTAATACGCAGTATTTT

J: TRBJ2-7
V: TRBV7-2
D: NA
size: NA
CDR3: CASSLVGGDEQYF
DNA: TGTGCCAGCAGCTTAGTAGGCGGGGACGAGCAGTACTTC

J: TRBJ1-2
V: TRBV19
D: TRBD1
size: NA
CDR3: CASSQGVGQGAFGYTF
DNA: TGTGCCAGTAGTCAAGGGGTGGGACAGGGGGCGTTTGGCTACACCTTC

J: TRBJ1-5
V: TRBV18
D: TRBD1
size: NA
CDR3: CASSPGQENQPQHF
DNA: TGTGCCAGCTCTCCAGGACAGGAGAATCAGCCCCAGCATTTT

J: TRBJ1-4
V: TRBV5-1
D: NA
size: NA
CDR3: CASSSRQRNEKLFF
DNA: TGCGCCAGCAGCTCGAGACAGAGAAATGAAAAACTGTTTTTT

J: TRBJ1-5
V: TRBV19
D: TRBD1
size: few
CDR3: CASSGTAFNQPQHF
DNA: TGTGCCAGTTCCGGGACAGCTTTCAATCAGCCCCAGCATTTT

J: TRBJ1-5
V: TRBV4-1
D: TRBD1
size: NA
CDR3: CASSLPLQGALGNQPQHF
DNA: TGCGCCAGCAGCCTGCCTCTTCAGGGGGCGCTTGGCAATCAGCCCCAGCATTTT

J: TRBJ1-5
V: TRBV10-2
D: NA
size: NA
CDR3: CASRRGGSSNQPQHF
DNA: TGCGCCAGCAGAAGGGGCGGTTCTAGCAATCAGCCCCAGCATTTT

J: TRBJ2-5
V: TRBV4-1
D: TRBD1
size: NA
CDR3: CASSQLLQGKGETQYF
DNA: TGCGCCAGCAGCCAACTCCTACAGGGGAAAGGGGAGACCCAGTACTTC

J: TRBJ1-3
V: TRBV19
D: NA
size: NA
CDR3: CASKQGAGNTIYF
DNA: TGTGCCAGCAAACAGGGAGCAGGAAACACCATATATTTT

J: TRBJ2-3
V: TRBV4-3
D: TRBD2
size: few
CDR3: CASSQAASGDGGDTQYF
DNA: TGCGCCAGCAGCCAAGCTGCTAGCGGGGATGGGGGGGATACGCAGTATTTT

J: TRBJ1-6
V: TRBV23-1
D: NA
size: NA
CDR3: CASSQPGYSPLHF
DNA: TGCGCCAGCAGTCAGCCAGGGTATTCACCCCTCCACTTT

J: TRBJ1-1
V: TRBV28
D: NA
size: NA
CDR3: CASSRTEAFF
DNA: TGTGCCAGCAGCCGGACTGAAGCTTTCTTT

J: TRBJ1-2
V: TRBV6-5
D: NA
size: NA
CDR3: CATTRGRDMFGGYTF
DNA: TGTGCCACCACCAGAGGTCGTGATATGTTTGGTGGCTACACCTTC

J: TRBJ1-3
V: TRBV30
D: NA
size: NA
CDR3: CAWSLPGGNTIYF
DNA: TGTGCCTGGAGTCTGCCGGGGGGAAACACCATATATTTT

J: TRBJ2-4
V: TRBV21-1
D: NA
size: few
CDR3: CATPSGRRKNIQYF
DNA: TGTGCCACCCCAAGCGGTAGACGGAAAAACATTCAGTACTTC

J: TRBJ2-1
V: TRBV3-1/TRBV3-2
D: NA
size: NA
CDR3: CASSRALGEYNEQFF
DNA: TGTGCCAGCAGCCGGGCCCTCGGGGAATACAATGAGCAGTTCTTC

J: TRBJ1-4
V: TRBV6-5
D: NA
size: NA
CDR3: CASSDRTNEKLFF
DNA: TGTGCCAGCTCAGACAGAACTAATGAAAAACTGTTTTTT

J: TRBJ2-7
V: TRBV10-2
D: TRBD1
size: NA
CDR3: CASSDRDRAYEQYF
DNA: TGCGCCAGCAGCGATAGGGACAGGGCCTACGAGCAGTACTTC

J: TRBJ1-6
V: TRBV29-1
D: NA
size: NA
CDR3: CSVAGGEVNSPLHF
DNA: TGCAGCGTTGCGGGCGGGGAAGTTAATTCACCCCTCCACTTT

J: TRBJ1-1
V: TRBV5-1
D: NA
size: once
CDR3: CASSLSGGRPGWTTEAFF
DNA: TGCGCCAGCAGCTTGAGCGGGGGGCGCCCGGGGTGGACCACTGAAGCTTTCTTT

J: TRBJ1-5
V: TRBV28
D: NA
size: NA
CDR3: CASSLLIQGDQPQHF
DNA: TGTGCCAGCAGTTTACTAATACAGGGCGACCAGCCCCAGCATTTT

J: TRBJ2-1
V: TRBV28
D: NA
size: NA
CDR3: CASSSRGRPGYNEQFF
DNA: TGTGCCAGCAGCTCGCGGGGGCGCCCGGGCTACAATGAGCAGTTCTTC

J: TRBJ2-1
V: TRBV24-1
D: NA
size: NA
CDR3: CATSDSSGEQFF
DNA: TGTGCCACCAGTGACTCGTCAGGCGAGCAGTTCTTC

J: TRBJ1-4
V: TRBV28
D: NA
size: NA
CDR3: CASSLSGAATNEKLFF
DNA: TGTGCCAGCAGTTTGTCAGGAGCGGCGACTAATGAAAAACTGTTTTTT

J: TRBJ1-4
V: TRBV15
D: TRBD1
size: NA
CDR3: CATSRGQGQGLEKLFF
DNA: TGTGCCACCAGCAGAGGCCAGGGACAGGGGCTTGAAAAACTGTTTTTT

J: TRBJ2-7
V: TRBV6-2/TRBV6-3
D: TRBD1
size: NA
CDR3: CASSDGQGPYEQYF
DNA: TGTGCCAGCAGTGATGGACAGGGGCCCTACGAGCAGTACTTC

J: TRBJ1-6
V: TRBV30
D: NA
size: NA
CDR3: CACLREGGGSPLHF
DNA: TGTGCCTGTCTTAGAGAGGGTGGCGGATCACCCCTCCACTTT

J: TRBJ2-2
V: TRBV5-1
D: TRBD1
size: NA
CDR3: CASSFSGQGNTGELFF
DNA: TGCGCCAGCAGCTTTTCAGGACAGGGTAACACCGGGGAGCTGTTTTTT

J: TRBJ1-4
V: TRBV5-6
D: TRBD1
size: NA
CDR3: CASSLETGGLEKLFF
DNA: TGTGCCAGCAGCTTGGAAACAGGGGGTCTTGAAAAACTGTTTTTT